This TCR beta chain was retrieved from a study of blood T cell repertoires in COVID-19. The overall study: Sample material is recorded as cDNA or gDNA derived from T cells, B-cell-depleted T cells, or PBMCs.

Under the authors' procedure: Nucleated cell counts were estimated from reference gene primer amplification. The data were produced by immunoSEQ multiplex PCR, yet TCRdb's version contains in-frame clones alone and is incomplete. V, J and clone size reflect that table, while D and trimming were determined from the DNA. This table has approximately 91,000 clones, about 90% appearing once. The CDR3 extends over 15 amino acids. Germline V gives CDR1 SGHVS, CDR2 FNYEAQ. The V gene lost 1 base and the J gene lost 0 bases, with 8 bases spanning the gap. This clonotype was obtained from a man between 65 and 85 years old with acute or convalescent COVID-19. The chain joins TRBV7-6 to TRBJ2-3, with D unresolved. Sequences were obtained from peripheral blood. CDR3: CASSLDIVSTDTQYF. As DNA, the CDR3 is TGTGCCAGCAGCTTAGATATCGTAAGCACAGATACGCAGTATTTT.